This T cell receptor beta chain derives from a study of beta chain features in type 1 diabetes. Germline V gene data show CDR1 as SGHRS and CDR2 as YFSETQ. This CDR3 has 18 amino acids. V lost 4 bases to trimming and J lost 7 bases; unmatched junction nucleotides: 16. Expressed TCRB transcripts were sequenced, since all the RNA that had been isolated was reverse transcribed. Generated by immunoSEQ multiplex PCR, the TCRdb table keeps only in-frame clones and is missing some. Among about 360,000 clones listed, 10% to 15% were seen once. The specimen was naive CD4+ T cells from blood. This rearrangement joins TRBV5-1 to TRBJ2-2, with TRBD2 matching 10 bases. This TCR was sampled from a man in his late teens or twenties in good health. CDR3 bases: TGCGCCAGCAGCCCCAGTTCGACTAGCGGGTCATTGGGCGGGGAGCTGTTTTTT. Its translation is CASSPSSTSGSLGGELFF.